A single TCR beta chain is shown here with its context. Its antigen is undetermined. The CDR3 covers 13 residues. With 5 bases clipped from V and 8 bases from J, the junction kept 7 bases outside the gene matches. Germline V lookup: CDR1 SGHVS, CDR2 FNYEAQ. The record originates from a study of siplizumab effects on memory and regulatory T cells. The study, taken as a whole, reports: Most alloreactive clones went unmapped to unstimulated subsets; only a minor fraction mapped. The majority of clones, roughly 75-97% of proliferating CD4+ or CD8+ clones, lacked an assignable naive or memory phenotype. On average, about 70% of mappable alloreactive CD4+ clones were Treg-derived under siplizumab, against 25% to 30% in controls. Alloreactive sequences that could be traced to unstimulated CD4+ memory cells showed a significant reduction under siplizumab.

Data came from immunoSEQ multiplex PCR; TCRdb stores just in-frame clones and leaves some out. The sample lists about 120,000 clones; roughly 92% were seen once. This chain joins TRBV7-6 and TRBJ1-2; 8 nucleotides agree with TRBD1. Sequenced material: CD4+ T cells sorted from blood. The TCR originated in a human donor in good health. CDR3 in DNA: TGTGCCAGCAGCCCGACAGGGGCAATGGGCTACACCTTC. It specifies CASSPTGAMGYTF.